The 27 T cell receptor beta chains below were found in one sample sequenced in a study of spatial heterogeneity in lung cancer. The time point is: blood at routine non-recurrence follow-up after resection. TCRdb re-derived calls from the 5' RACE reads in MiXCR, one entry per CDR3 protein. Of approximately 110,000 distinct CDR3 sequences listed, 11% are singletons. Sequencing used PBMCs, obtained at follow-up. The receptors shown here come from a female donor with early-stage non-small cell lung cancer.

This clonotype has ten or more counts. This chain connects TRBV20-1 to TRBJ2-3; D is uncertain. Germline V gene sequence: CDR1 DFQATT, CDR2 SNEGSKA (reference sequence). This CDR3 contains 12 residues. V shed 5 bases and J shed 4 bases, with 10 bases lying between them. The CDR3 loop is CSALSPPDTQYF. The CDR3 DNA reads as TGCAGTGCTTTGTCCCCCCCAGATACGCAGTATTTT.

This clonotype was recorded a few times. V usage is TRBV4-3 and J usage is TRBJ2-6; 8 bases line up with TRBD1. The CDR3 is 16 amino acids. Unmatched junction bases numbered 4, after V lost 0 bases and J lost 6 bases. Germline-derived CDR1 and CDR2 are LGHNA and YSLEER. CDR3 region: CASSQDQTGAANVLTF. The CDR3 DNA follows: TGCGCCAGCAGCCAAGACCAGACAGGGGCGGCCAACGTCCTGACTTTC.

This clonotype was found a few times. The chain couples TRBV2 to TRBJ1-5; the D is unclear. Deletions cut 2 bases from V and 0 bases from J, with 8 bases between. CDR1 SNHLY and CDR2 FYNNEI come from the germline V gene. The CDR3 spans 15 residues. Here the CDR3 reads CASSEQAASNQPQHF. The CDR3 DNA is TGTGCCAGCAGTGAACAGGCAGCTAGCAATCAGCCCCAGCATTTT.

The CDR3 DNA follows: TGCGCCAGCAGCTTGGATCAAAACAATGAGCAGTTCTTC. Translating it yields CASSLDQNNEQFF. This chain connects TRBV5-1 to TRBJ2-1, with no clear D. The CDR3 is made up of 13 amino acids. V shed 0 bases and J shed 5 bases, with 6 bases lying between them. In germline, CDR1 is SGHRS, CDR2 YFSETQ. Looking up the rest from reference TRBV5-1 and TRBJ2-1 gives the full variable domain: KAGVTQTPRYLIKTRGQQVTLSCSPISGHRSVSWYQQTPGQGLQFLFEYFSETQRNKGNFPGRFSGRQFSNSRSEMNVSTLELGDSALYLCASSLDQNNEQFFGPGTRLTVL.

This clonotype came up a few times. This chain joins TRBV6-2 or TRBV6-3 and TRBJ1-1, with unresolved D. The CDR3 loop spans 12 amino acids. Germline CDR1 and CDR2: MNHEY and SVGEGT. The V gene lost 2 bases and the J gene lost 1 base, with 2 bases spanning the gap. CDR3 protein: CASSYQNTEAFF. CDR3 DNA sequence: TGTGCCAGCAGTTACCAGAACACTGAAGCTTTCTTT.

This clonotype occurred a few times. The gene calls are TRBV11-1 and TRBJ1-5; 7 nucleotides agree with TRBD1. The V gene end was trimmed by 5 bases and the J gene end by 6 bases; junction bases not matched to a gene: 4. Germline lookup yields CDR1 SGHAT and CDR2 FQDESV (reference sequence). This CDR3 is built from 13 residues. The CDR3 sequence: CASSVQGSQPQHF. For the CDR3, the DNA is TGTGCCAGCAGCGTACAGGGGAGTCAGCCCCAGCATTTT. Supplemented by reference TRBV11-1 and TRBJ1-5, the full variable domain reads EAEVAQSPRYKITEKSQAVAFWCDPISGHATLYWYRQILGQGPELLVQFQDESVVDDSQLPKDRFSAERLKGVDSTLKIQPAELGDSAMYLCASSVQGSQPQHFGDGTRLSIL.

This clonotype showed up just a few times. V and J are TRBV6-5 and TRBJ2-3, with D possibly matching TRBD2 (5 bases). This CDR3 has 15 amino acids. Germline loops: CDR1 MNHEY, CDR2 SVGAGI. The V gene lost 2 bases and the J gene lost 0 bases, with 9 bases spanning the gap. The CDR3 sequence: CASSYAGDSTDTQYF. In DNA form, the CDR3 reads TGTGCCAGCAGTTACGCGGGCGATAGCACAGATACGCAGTATTTT.

This clonotype was seen repeatedly, ten times or more. The chain recombines TRBV10-1 with TRBJ2-1; D uncertain. This CDR3 is 13 amino acids long. The V end lost 2 bases, the J end lost 4 bases, and 6 bases lay between the germline ends. Germline lookup yields CDR1 WNHNN and CDR2 SYGVQD (reference sequence). CDR3 sequence (DNA): TGCGCCAGCAGTGAGGCAGTTTACAATGAGCAGTTCTTC. This sequence encodes CASSEAVYNEQFF.

The chain carries TRBV2 and TRBJ1-1, with unresolved D. CDR1 and CDR2 (germline): SNHLY, FYNNEI. The CDR3 loop spans 12 amino acids. The V end was cut by 7 bases, the J end by 5 bases, with 11 bases between. The CDR3 bases are TGTGCCAGCACGATGACGGGAACTGAAGCTTTCTTT. It translates to CASTMTGTEAFF.

As to this clonotype: Given a much more abundant clone one base away, this may be a read error. The V and J genes are TRBV11-2 and TRBJ2-5; maybe TRBD2 (5 bases). V lost 2 bases, J lost 9 bases, and 10 bases lay in between. The CDR3 totals 12 residues. Germline V gives CDR1 SGHAT, CDR2 FQNNGV. The CDR3 region has the DNA TGTGCCAGCAGCTTAAATCCCGGGGCCCAGTACTTC. It translates to CASSLNPGAQYF.

This clonotype came up many times. V is TRBV27 and J is TRBJ2-3, with D possibly being TRBD1 or TRBD2 (5 bases each). Germline-derived CDR1 and CDR2 are MNHEY and SMNVEV (reference sequence). There are 14 residues in the CDR3. V was cut by 7 bases and J by 8 bases, with 19 bases left in between. Here the CDR3 reads CASKKGEKGRTQYF. The CDR3 DNA reads TGTGCCAGCAAGAAAGGGGAGAAAGGCCGTACGCAGTATTTT.

This clonotype was counted many times. The rearrangement joins TRBV28 to TRBJ2-1; D might be TRBD2 (5 bases). The ends were cut back, 8 bases at V and 9 bases at J, with 20 bases in the middle. There are 14 residues in the CDR3. Per the germline V gene, CDR1 is MDHEN and CDR2 is SYDVKM. DNA of the CDR3: TGTGCCAGCGGAAGGGCGGGCAGCCCTACTGAGCAGTTCTTC. Protein: CASGRAGSPTEQFF. The full variable domain, its missing parts supplied by reference TRBV28 and TRBJ2-1, is DVKVTQSSRYLVKRTGEKVFLECVQDMDHENMFWYRQDPGLGLRLIYFSYDVKMKEKGDIPEGYSVSREKKERFSLILESASTNQTSMYLCASGRAGSPTEQFFGPGTRLTVL.

This sequence joins TRBV15 and TRBJ2-5, with TRBD2 identical over 10 bases. Germline lookup yields CDR1 LNHNV and CDR2 YYDKDF (reference sequence). V gave up 3 bases and J gave up 5 bases; unmatched junction bases: 6. The CDR3 has 15 amino acids. CDR3 bases: TGTGCCACCAGCAGTGCGGGACTAGCGAGCGAGACCCAGTACTTC. It codes for CATSSAGLASETQYF. Based on the CDR3 plus reference TRBV15 and TRBJ2-5, the full variable domain is DAMVIQNPRYQVTQFGKPVTLSCSQTLNHNVMYWYQQKSSQAPKLLFHYYDKDFNNEADTPDNFQSRRPNTSFCFLDIRSPGLGDTAMYLCATSSAGLASETQYFGPGTRLLVL.

This clonotype was detected many times. In nucleotides, the CDR3 is TGTGCCAGCAGCTCCCCCCGCGGGACTAGCAAGTCCTTCGACTCCTACAATGAGCAGTTCTTC. Translating it yields CASSSPRGTSKSFDSYNEQFF. J is TRBJ2-1 and V is TRBV7-9, with 9 bases matching TRBD2. Germline CDR1 and CDR2: SEHNR and FQNEAQ (reference sequence). Losses at the gene ends were 4 bases for V and 0 bases for J; bases not matched to a gene: 19. The CDR3 is 21 residues long.

The rearrangement links TRBV20-1 to TRBJ1-5; 9 nucleotides agree with TRBD1. The CDR3 consists of 18 residues. Germline V gene data show CDR1 as DFQATT and CDR2 as SNEGSKA (reference sequence). Losses at the gene ends were 3 bases for V and 0 bases for J; bases not matched to a gene: 12. CDR3 nucleotide sequence: TGCAGTGCTAGGCCCCCGGACAGGGGAACTTTTAGCAATCAGCCCCAGCATTTT. This codes for CSARPPDRGTFSNQPQHF.

The J gene is TRBJ2-1, the V gene TRBV6-5; tentative D call: TRBD2 (6 bases). The CDR3 is 17 residues long. Trimming cost V 5 bases and J 2 bases, with 19 bases left between them. CDR1 and CDR2 from the germline V gene are MNHEY and SVGAGI. The CDR3 DNA follows: TGTGCCAGCAGTAACGACCCGGGAGCACGTGCCTACAATGAGCAGTTCTTC. The encoded protein is CASSNDPGARAYNEQFF.

V and J are TRBV6-4 and TRBJ2-3, with D perhaps matching TRBD2 (6 bases). CDR1 is MRHNA and CDR2 is SNTAGT in the germline V gene. CDR3 length equals 15 residues. The V gene lost 1 base and the J gene lost 2 bases, with 10 bases spanning the gap. The CDR3 DNA follows: TGTGCCAGCAGTGACTGGGAGGATTACACAGATACGCAGTATTTT. Translated: CASSDWEDYTDTQYF.

CDR3 DNA sequence: TGTGCCATCAGTAAGGTTAGCGGGGAAGAGACCCAGTACTTC. This gives the protein CAISKVSGEETQYF. The rearrangement joins TRBV10-3 to TRBJ2-5; TRBD2 aligns across 8 bases. The CDR3 extends over 14 amino acids. Trimming removed 5 bases from V and 3 bases from J; junction bases left unmatched: 5. Looked up from germline, CDR1 is ENHRY and CDR2 is SYGVKD.

This chain uses TRBV4-2 with TRBJ2-3; tentative D call: TRBD2 (6 bases). V was trimmed by 2 bases and J by 4 bases, leaving 10 bases between them. Germline V gene data show CDR1 as LGHNA and CDR2 as YNFKEQ. This CDR3 is 14 amino acids long. The CDR3 DNA follows: TGTGCCAGCAGCCAAAGACTAGTGTCAGATACGCAGTATTTT. Amino acids: CASSQRLVSDTQYF.

This clonotype showed up just a few times. The chain couples TRBV2 to TRBJ2-7; D call uncertain. Germline-derived CDR1 and CDR2 are SNHLY and FYNNEI. Trimming shortened V by 3 bases and J by 6 bases, and 12 bases separated the two germline ends. There are 13 residues in the CDR3. The CDR3 is CASSDARLGEQYV. CDR3 coding DNA: TGTGCCAGCAGTGATGCGCGTTTGGGCGAGCAGTACGTC.

The genes are TRBV19 and TRBJ1-1, with D possibly being TRBD1 (6 bases). This CDR3 region has 14 residues. V was clipped by 5 bases and J by 8 bases, with 18 bases between them. Germline V lookup: CDR1 LNHDA, CDR2 SQIVND (reference sequence). Here the CDR3 reads CASSRSGGVLEAFF. The CDR3 coding sequence is TGTGCCAGTAGTCGGTCCGGGGGCGTCCTGGAAGCTTTCTTT.

The J gene is TRBJ2-1, the V gene TRBV7-9; 9 positions agree with TRBD2. CDR3 length equals 14 residues. Germline V gene sequence: CDR1 SEHNR, CDR2 FQNEAQ (reference sequence). Trimming took 1 base from V and 12 from J; bases not matched to a gene: 7. The CDR3 protein is CASSLDAGGASQFF. CDR3 sequence (DNA): TGTGCCAGCAGCTTAGATGCGGGAGGGGCCTCGCAGTTCTTC.

This clonotype was picked up many times. The genes are TRBV7-2 and TRBJ1-2; TRBD1 matches 7 bases. This CDR3 region has 15 residues. Losses at the gene ends were 5 bases for V and 7 bases for J; bases not matched to a gene: 13. Germline CDR1 reads SGHTA; CDR2 reads FQGNSA. The CDR3 region is CASSPNQGVVGGYTF. The CDR3 DNA reads as TGTGCCAGCAGCCCGAATCAGGGGGTTGTAGGTGGCTACACCTTC.

Of note for this clonotype: A much bigger clone sits one base away, suggesting this may be a read error. V usage is TRBV6-5 and J usage is TRBJ1-5; no definite D call. In germline, CDR1 is MNHEY, CDR2 SVGAGI. This CDR3 comprises 15 residues. In nucleotides, the CDR3 is TGTGGCAGCAGTCCAGCACAGACGAGCAATCAGCCCCAGCATTTT. Translation: CGSSPAQTSNQPQHF.

This chain uses TRBV5-1 with TRBJ2-2, with 10 bases aligning to TRBD2. The V gene's germline CDR1 is SGHRS and CDR2 YFSETQ. The V gene end was trimmed by 3 bases and the J gene end by 7 bases; junction bases not matched to a gene: 6. The CDR3 consists of 15 residues. CDR3 residues: CASSSSGRAYGELFF. The CDR3 bases are TGCGCCAGCAGCTCGAGCGGGAGGGCCTACGGGGAGCTGTTTTTT.

The rearrangement links TRBV5-6 to TRBJ2-1; TRBD1 matches at 9 bases. After removal of 4 bases from V and 9 bases from J, the junction contained 11 bases not matched to a gene. CDR3 length equals 15 residues. CDR1 SGHDT and CDR2 YYEEEE come from the germline V gene. In nucleotides, the CDR3 is TGTGCCAGCAGCCGAGGACAGGGGTTACGGGCTGAGCAGTTCTTC. This translates into CASSRGQGLRAEQFF.

This clonotype has a count of ten or more. CDR3 loop: CASSAKGKDEQYF. Written as DNA, the CDR3 is TGTGCGTCTTCAGCCAAGGGAAAAGACGAGCAGTACTTC. This chain links TRBV7-9 with TRBJ2-7; D unresolved. The CDR3 loop spans 13 amino acids. Germline-derived CDR1 and CDR2 are SEHNR and FQNEAQ (reference sequence).